Listed here are 8 T cell receptor beta chains from one sample, sequenced in a study of T cells in Graves' hyperthyroidism and ophthalmopathy. It was RNA transcripts that yielded the amplified TCR beta CDR3 regions. A set of HTBI primers served as the primers for a first-round RT-PCR of the TCR CDR3. TCRdb used MiXCR to reprocess the multiplex PCR reads, holding one entry per CDR3 protein. The table has 350,000 to 400,000 distinct CDR3 sequences, approximately 18% seen once; the top ten hold 40%. The material sequenced was blood. These TCRs come from a man younger than 30 with Graves' ophthalmopathy.

This chain links TRBV10-3 with TRBJ2-3; tentative D call: TRBD2 (7 bases). Germline lookup yields CDR1 ENHRY and CDR2 SYGVKD. V was cut by 0 bases and J by 3 bases, with 16 bases left in between. This CDR3 comprises 17 residues. CDR3 amino acids: CAISESVGGRRTDTQYF. CDR3 coding DNA: TGTGCCATCAGTGAGTCGGTGGGGGGGCGTCGTACAGATACGCAGTATTTT.

This clonotype was seen more than once but under ten times. This rearrangement joins TRBV4-1 to TRBJ2-1, with 8 bases that match TRBD1. Germline V gives CDR1 MGHRA, CDR2 YSYEKL. After removal of 0 bases from V and 10 bases from J, the junction contained 8 bases not matched to a gene. The CDR3 length is 15 residues. The chain's CDR3 is CASSQDAGQGREQFF. CDR3 in DNA: TGCGCCAGCAGCCAAGATGCCGGACAGGGACGGGAGCAGTTCTTC.

This clonotype was observed many times. The rearrangement uses TRBV12-3 or TRBV12-4 and TRBJ1-2; 7 bases are shared with TRBD1. J was trimmed by 4 bases and V by 6 bases; bases with no gene match: 5. CDR3 length: 13 amino acids. The DNA for the CDR3 is TGTGCCAGCAGCCAACAGGGGAGCTATGGCTACACCTTC. Its protein product is CASSQQGSYGYTF.

V usage is TRBV3-1 and J usage is TRBJ2-1; weak D call: TRBD2 (5 bases). The germline V and J ends were trimmed by 1 base and 7 bases, with 17 bases remaining between them. The CDR3 has 16 residues. Germline-derived CDR1 and CDR2 are LGHDT and YNNKEL (reference sequence). The CDR3 DNA reads as TGTGCCAGCAGCCAAGGGGAGAATAGCCCGGTGAATGAGCAGTTCTTC. It yields the protein CASSQGENSPVNEQFF.

This clonotype was detected ten times or more. The chain employs TRBV3-1 and TRBJ2-5; D perhaps matches TRBD1 (5 bases). From germline, CDR1 is LGHDT and CDR2 YNNKEL (reference sequence). The CDR3 runs to 13 residues. V was clipped by 1 base and J by 5 bases, with 8 bases between them. CDR3 protein: CASSQAGSETQYF. Written as DNA, the CDR3 is TGTGCCAGCAGCCAAGCAGGGTCCGAGACCCAGTACTTC.

This clonotype has a count of ten or more. The rearrangement uses TRBV11-2 and TRBJ1-3; D is uncertain. Germline V gives CDR1 SGHAT, CDR2 FQNNGV. V gave up 4 bases and J gave up 0 bases, with 13 bases separating them. The CDR3 is 16 residues long. In DNA, the CDR3 is TGTGCCAGCAGCTCACCGAGTAGCCTCTCTGGAAACACCATATATTTT. It translates to CASSSPSSLSGNTIYF. Full variable domain (outside the CDR3, taken from reference TRBV11-2 and TRBJ1-3): EAGVAQSPRYKIIEKRQSVAFWCNPISGHATLYWYQQILGQGPKLLIQFQNNGVVDDSQLPKDRFSAERLKGVDSTLKIQPAKLEDSAVYLCASSSPSSLSGNTIYFGEGSWLTVV.

The rearrangement uses TRBV9 and TRBJ2-2, with D tentatively TRBD1 or TRBD2 (5 bases each). V was shortened by 4 bases and J by 5 bases, with 27 bases between the two germline ends. The CDR3 sequence is 19 residues long. CDR1 is SGDLS, CDR2 YYNGEE, per germline. The CDR3 nucleotides read TGTGCCAGCAGCCCGTCGGGGCTCCTTCCGGGGATGTGGACCGGGGAGCTGTTTTTT. The encoded protein is CASSPSGLLPGMWTGELFF.

In DNA, the CDR3 is TGTGCCAGCAGCCACTCGGGGCCAACCACAGATACGCAGTATTTT. Translated, it gives CASSHSGPTTDTQYF. V gene TRBV3-1 combines with J gene TRBJ2-3; D is possibly TRBD1 or TRBD2 (5 bases each). V lost 3 bases to trimming and J lost 2 bases, with 12 bases between them. The CDR3 runs 15 residues. From germline, CDR1 is LGHDT and CDR2 YNNKEL (reference sequence).